A selection of T cell receptor beta chains follows, all from one sample in a study of CD8 T cells in Susac syndrome. TCRdb ran MiXCR on the immunoSEQ multiplex PCR reads and lists one entry per CDR3 protein. This sample has 250,000 to 300,000 distinct CDR3 sequences, with approximately 89% found just once. Sequencing was done on a sample of CD8+ T cells from PBMCs. The receptor set was obtained from a human donor with multiple sclerosis. CDR3s include the opening cysteine and the closing phenylalanine or tryptophan. D genes are given only for firm matches. Size is stated for part of the rows, as once, few or many counts, or as a class when the clone is expanded.

cdr3_length clone_size j_call d_call v_call cdr3_nt cdr3_aa
18 - TRBJ1-2 - TRBV7-2 TGTGCCAGCAGCACCCGGCCCCACCCCGGGATTTATAACTATGGCTACACCTTC CASSTRPHPGIYNYGYTF
12 - TRBJ2-6 - TRBV27 TGTGCCAGCAGTTTAGGTATCGGGGTCCTGACTTTC CASSLGIGVLTF
14 - TRBJ2-1 - TRBV19 TGTGCCAGTAGCCACACAGGGCCGTACAATGAGCAGTTCTTC CASSHTGPYNEQFF
15 - TRBJ2-7 TRBD2 TRBV7-8 TGTGCCAGCAGCTTAGGAGCGGGGGGGCCTCGCGAGCAGTACTTC CASSLGAGGPREQYF
15 few TRBJ2-5 - TRBV5-4 TGTGCCAGCAGCTTGGAGCAGGGATTGGGAGAGACCCAGTACTTC CASSLEQGLGETQYF
14 - TRBJ2-7 TRBD1 TRBV5-5 TGTGCCAGCCGGCGTGGACAGGGGTCCTCCGAGCAGTACTTC CASRRGQGSSEQYF
13 - TRBJ2-3 - TRBV5-4 TGTGCCAGCAGGGGCAGGATGTCAGATACGCAGTATTTT CASRGRMSDTQYF
14 - TRBJ2-2 TRBD2 TRBV6-2/TRBV6-3 TGTGCCAGTGAGGGACTAGCGACCACCGGGGAGCTGTTTTTT CASEGLATTGELFF
19 - TRBJ1-5 TRBD1 TRBV10-3 TGTGCCATCAGTGAGTCGGAGCTAGGGACAGGGTTACTCAATCAGCCCCAGCATTTT CAISESELGTGLLNQPQHF
15 - TRBJ2-1 - TRBV24-1 TGTGCCACCAGTGATTTGCTCGGGGCGATGGATGAGCAGTTCTTC CATSDLLGAMDEQFF
13 - TRBJ2-1 - TRBV6-1 TGTGCCAGCAGTTCCCCCGACCATAATGAGCAGTTCTTC CASSSPDHNEQFF
15 - TRBJ2-3 TRBD2 TRBV4-2 TGTGCCAGCAGCCAAGAAGCGGGAGGGCCAGATACGCAGTATTTT CASSQEAGGPDTQYF
14 few TRBJ1-5 - TRBV5-8 TGTGCCAGCAGCTTGGCTCAGGGCAATCAGCCCCAGCATTTT CASSLAQGNQPQHF
16 - TRBJ2-5 - TRBV7-9 TGTGCCAGCAGCTTAAGAGGTGTGGGCAGAGAAGAGACCCAGTACTTC CASSLRGVGREETQYF
13 once TRBJ1-1 - TRBV7-6 TGTGCCAGCAGCTACGGGACGAACACTGAAGCTTTCTTT CASSYGTNTEAFF
15 - TRBJ2-5 TRBD1 TRBV20-1 TGCAGTGCTAGAGATCTTGGGCAGGGGGAAGAGACCCAGTACTTC CSARDLGQGEETQYF
12 - TRBJ2-7 - TRBV12-3/TRBV12-4 TGTGCCAGCGGGTTGGGGGCAACCGAGCAGTACTTC CASGLGATEQYF
17 - TRBJ2-1 TRBD1 TRBV10-3 TGTGCCATCAGTACCTACTTGATACAGGGGGCCTACAATGAGCAGTTCTTC CAISTYLIQGAYNEQFF
17 - TRBJ2-1 - TRBV20-1 TGCAGTGCGCCGTGGACGGGCGATTTTATCTCCTACAATGAGCAGTTCTTC CSAPWTGDFISYNEQFF
15 - TRBJ2-5 - TRBV28 TGTGCCAGCAGTCCCCGGACGGTGATAGAGACGGCCCAGTACTTC CASSPRTVIETAQYF
15 - TRBJ2-7 - TRBV19 TGTGCCACCTCAGAAGGGGGAGTAGCCTCCTACGAGCAGTACTTC CATSEGGVASYEQYF
14 once TRBJ2-7 - TRBV7-2 TGTGCCAGCAGCTTCCTGGACAGAGACTACGAGCAGTACTTC CASSFLDRDYEQYF
14 - TRBJ2-4 TRBD2 TRBV7-2 TGTGCCAGCAGCTTAAGGCGGGGGGGCCGTAGTCAGTACTTC CASSLRRGGRSQYF
15 - TRBJ2-7 - TRBV4-3 TGCGCCAGCAGCCAAGATACGGCAGGTACCTACGAGCAGTACTTC CASSQDTAGTYEQYF
14 - TRBJ1-1 - TRBV2 TGTGCCAGCAGTGTTACTGGGGCGCGGTCTGAAGCTTTCTTT CASSVTGARSEAFF
15 once TRBJ1-4 - TRBV9 TGTGCCAGCAGCGCCGGGCCTTTAGGGGGTGAAAAACTGTTTTTT CASSAGPLGGEKLFF
14 once TRBJ2-7 - TRBV28 TGTGCCAGCAGTTGGCGGGGGCCAGATTACGAGCAGTACTTC CASSWRGPDYEQYF
13 - TRBJ1-5 - TRBV2 TGTGCCAGTGGGCTTTATGGCAATCAGCCCCAGCATTTT CASGLYGNQPQHF
13 few TRBJ2-7 - TRBV4-1 TGCGCCAGCAGCCCGGAAAACAGCTACGAGCAGTACTTC CASSPENSYEQYF
13 - TRBJ2-7 TRBD2 TRBV27 TGTGCCAGCAGCTTGGGACTAGCGGTCGAGCAGTACTTC CASSLGLAVEQYF
20 - TRBJ2-6 TRBD1 TRBV9 TGTGCCAGCAGCGTAGTCCCACTGGGACAGGGCGCCTCTGGGGCCAACGTCCTGACTTTC CASSVVPLGQGASGANVLTF
16 - TRBJ2-2 TRBD2 TRBV20-1 TGCAGTGCTAGTGACGGGAGGGAAGCCCGCACCGGGGAGCTGTTTTTT CSASDGREARTGELFF
15 once TRBJ1-5 - TRBV5-6 TGTGCCAGCAGCTTGGGGGAGAATAACAATCAGCCCCAGCATTTT CASSLGENNNQPQHF
16 - TRBJ2-1 - TRBV7-9 TGTGCCAGCAGCTTAGGGTTCTGGGGGTCCTACAATGAGCAGTTCTTC CASSLGFWGSYNEQFF
14 - TRBJ2-7 - TRBV10-3 TGTGCCATCAGTGCGGAGGTTTCGCCCTACGAGCAGTACTTC CAISAEVSPYEQYF
17 - TRBJ1-5 - TRBV7-2 TGTGCCAGCAGCTTATCAGGGACGGTCTATAGCAATCAGCCCCAGCATTTT CASSLSGTVYSNQPQHF
13 - TRBJ2-7 - TRBV27 TGTGCCAGCGGCTGGGGCCCAACCTACGAGCAGTACTTC CASGWGPTYEQYF
14 - TRBJ2-7 TRBD2 TRBV27 TGTGCCAGCAGCTCGGGACTAGCCCACTACGAGCAGTACTTC CASSSGLAHYEQYF
12 - TRBJ2-2 - TRBV7-6 TGTGCCAGCAGCCCCAAAGCCGGGGAGCTGTTTTTT CASSPKAGELFF
13 - TRBJ2-4 - TRBV5-4 TGTGCCAGCAGCTTGGGGACAGAAAACATTCAGTACTTC CASSLGTENIQYF
15 - TRBJ1-6 - TRBV7-8 TGTGCCAGCAGCCCTGATCGGCAAGCTAATTCACCCCTCCACTTT CASSPDRQANSPLHF
12 - TRBJ2-7 - TRBV30 TGTGCCTGGATGTTGGGAGGGGGAGGAACGTACTTC CAWMLGGGGTYF
13 - TRBJ2-7 - TRBV30 TGTGCCTGGGCAGGGGTTCAATCCTACGAGCAGTACTTC CAWAGVQSYEQYF
16 - TRBJ2-5 - TRBV5-4 TGTGCCAGCAGTCCCGGGGACTTCCCCCTTCGGGAGACCCAGTACTTC CASSPGDFPLRETQYF
15 - TRBJ2-2 - TRBV4-3 TGCGCCAGTCGATCCCAAACTGGGGGCACCGGGGAGCTGTTTTTT CASRSQTGGTGELFF
13 once TRBJ1-1 - TRBV19 TGTGCCAGTACCGCATCGGGACACACTGAAGCTTTCTTT CASTASGHTEAFF
16 - TRBJ2-2 TRBD1 TRBV6-1 TGTGCCAGCAGTCGGACCGGGACAGGGTACACCGGGGAGCTGTTTTTT CASSRTGTGYTGELFF
12 once TRBJ2-5 - TRBV7-9 TGTGCCAGCAGCAAGATCCAAGAGACCCAGTACTTC CASSKIQETQYF
14 - TRBJ2-1 TRBD1 TRBV10-3 TGTGCCATCAGTGTTCAGGGGGCGAGCAATGAGCAGTTCTTC CAISVQGASNEQFF
13 once TRBJ2-1 - TRBV7-3 TGTGCCAGCAGCTTCGGGGACTACAATGAGCAGTTCTTC CASSFGDYNEQFF
19 - TRBJ2-3 TRBD2 TRBV20-1 TGCAGTGCTAGGGACCTGGGACTAGCGGGGGGGCCTAGCACAGATACGCAGTATTTT CSARDLGLAGGPSTDTQYF
19 once TRBJ1-6 TRBD1 TRBV4-2 TGTGCCAGCAGCGACAATATTTTTCCGGGACAGAAATTTAATTCACCCCTCCACTTT CASSDNIFPGQKFNSPLHF
16 - TRBJ1-1 - TRBV13 TGTGCCAGCAGCTTACGCGTGTCGGGGGCGAACACTGAAGCTTTCTTT CASSLRVSGANTEAFF
13 once TRBJ1-2 - TRBV20-1 TGCAGTGCAGGGGAGGCCGAGACGTATGGCTACACCTTC CSAGEAETYGYTF
19 - TRBJ2-4 TRBD1 TRBV27 TGTGCCAGCAGTTTATTAGGTCCGGGACAGGGTGTCGACGGGGGCATTCAGTACTTC CASSLLGPGQGVDGGIQYF
14 - TRBJ2-7 - TRBV5-6 TGTGCCAGCAGCTTGGTCATTCGTGCATACGAGCAGTACTTC CASSLVIRAYEQYF
16 - TRBJ2-7 - TRBV27 TGTGCCAGCAGTTTAGTCTCCTTAGGCGGGTGGAACGAGCAGTACTTC CASSLVSLGGWNEQYF
15 - TRBJ2-2 - TRBV15 TGTGCCACCAGCACCGGGACGGAGGACACCGGGGAGCTGTTTTTT CATSTGTEDTGELFF
14 - TRBJ2-5 - TRBV5-1 TGCGCCAGCAGCCCAAGGACATCTCAAGAGACCCAGTACTTC CASSPRTSQETQYF
16 - TRBJ2-1 - TRBV2 TGTGCCACCCCACCACCCCGGGAACCCTCCTACAATGAGCAGTTCTTC CATPPPREPSYNEQFF